This entry lists 10 T cell receptor beta chains sequenced from one sample in a study of blood T cell repertoires in COVID-19. Generated by immunoSEQ multiplex PCR, the TCRdb table keeps only in-frame clones and is missing some. The sample has some 150,000 clones, 70% to 80% seen once. The specimen sequenced was peripheral blood. Receptors originate from a woman older than 75 with active or convalescent COVID-19.

This chain connects TRBV6-1 to TRBJ2-1; 10 nucleotides line up with TRBD2. The CDR3 runs 17 residues. The trim removed 3 bases at V and 4 bases at J, leaving 9 bases unmatched. Per germline, CDR1 MNHNS and CDR2 SASEGT. The CDR3 DNA reads as TGTGCCAGCAGTGAGTATTGGACTAGCGGATTTTACAATGAGCAGTTCTTC. Protein: CASSEYWTSGFYNEQFF.

The table lists this clone with a count of one. This chain uses TRBV7-2 with TRBJ2-3, with 10 bases matching TRBD2. This CDR3 is 15 amino acids long. Losses at the gene ends were 3 bases for V and 2 bases for J; bases not matched to a gene: 2. CDR1 and CDR2 from the germline V gene are SGHTA and FQGNSA. Here the CDR3 DNA reads TGTGCCAGCAGCTTGCTAGCGGGGGTCACAGATACGCAGTATTTT. Protein: CASSLLAGVTDTQYF.

This chain uses TRBV18 with TRBJ1-6; D remains unclear. The germline CDR1 and CDR2 sequences are KGHSH and LQKENI. V was trimmed by 6 bases and J by 0 bases, leaving 6 bases between them. There are 14 residues in the CDR3. CDR3 DNA: TGTGCCAGCTCTCCCGGCTCCTATAATTCACCCCTCCACTTT. Protein sequence: CASSPGSYNSPLHF.

This clone was counted between two and nine times. The chain links TRBV11-2 to TRBJ2-1; 7 nucleotides align to TRBD1. V was clipped by 2 bases and J by 1 base; unmatched bases: 11. The CDR3 has 18 residues. CDR1 SGHAT and CDR2 FQNNGV come from the germline V gene. The CDR3: CASSLITRQGFSYNEQFF. The CDR3 nucleotides read TGTGCCAGCAGCTTAATTACCCGACAGGGCTTTTCCTACAATGAGCAGTTCTTC.

The chain recombines TRBV27 with TRBJ1-1; no firm D call. Germline V lookup: CDR1 MNHEY, CDR2 SMNVEV (reference sequence). The V end lost 2 bases, the J end lost 3 bases, and 7 bases lay between the germline ends. This CDR3 contains 13 residues. The CDR3: CASSLGWHTEAFF. The DNA for the CDR3 is TGTGCCAGCAGTTTAGGTTGGCACACTGAAGCTTTCTTT.

V usage is TRBV6-5 and J usage is TRBJ1-2; 7 bases are a match to TRBD1. V dropped 5 bases and J dropped 8; count of bases not matched to a gene: 8. Germline lookup yields CDR1 MNHEY and CDR2 SVGAGI. The CDR3 is made up of 13 amino acids. The CDR3 loop is CASSTRTGLGYTF. CDR3 sequence (DNA): TGTGCCAGCAGTACACGGACAGGTTTGGGCTACACCTTC.

V and J are TRBV15 and TRBJ2-3; 7 bases map to TRBD1. The ends lost 5 bases at V and 1 base at J; junction bases unmatched: 15. CDR3 size: 18 residues. Germline CDR1 and CDR2: LNHNV and YYDKDF (reference sequence). The CDR3 spells CATSGTAKERVRTDTQYF. DNA of the CDR3: TGTGCCACCAGCGGGACAGCGAAGGAGAGGGTACGCACAGATACGCAGTATTTT. Full variable domain (missing parts from reference TRBV15 and TRBJ2-3): DAMVIQNPRYQVTQFGKPVTLSCSQTLNHNVMYWYQQKSSQAPKLLFHYYDKDFNNEADTPDNFQSRRPNTSFCFLDIRSPGLGDTAMYLCATSGTAKERVRTDTQYFGPGTRLTVL.

The V call is TRBV9, the J call TRBJ2-5; TRBD2 might be the D (5 bases). Germline V gene data show CDR1 as SGDLS and CDR2 as YYNGEE. CDR3 length: 16 residues. The V and J ends lost 5 bases and 5 bases respectively, with 22 bases between them. DNA of the CDR3: TGTGCCAGCAGTGACGACGGGGTCGGCCACGGCGAGACCCAGTACTTC. It is translated as CASSDDGVGHGETQYF.

The chain combines TRBV7-8 with TRBJ2-1, with 11 bases matching TRBD2. The CDR3 consists of 16 residues. CDR1 is SGHVS, CDR2 FQNEAQ, per germline. The V gene end was trimmed by 3 bases and the J gene end by 4 bases; junction bases not matched to a gene: 5. The CDR3 bases are TGTGCCAGCAGCTTTAGCGGGGGGGCCGGATACAATGAGCAGTTCTTC. This codes for CASSFSGGAGYNEQFF.

The chain recombines TRBV28 with TRBJ1-2, with D uncertain. The CDR3 has 11 residues. Germline assignment: CDR1 MDHEN and CDR2 SYDVKM. V dropped 6 bases and J dropped 7 bases, with 9 bases sitting between them. CDR3 residues: CASRHPGGYTF. Here the CDR3 DNA reads TGTGCCAGCAGACACCCTGGTGGCTACACCTTC.